This T cell receptor (beta chain) appears in the sequencing data of a study of cytomegalovirus exposure and HLA in healthy donors. V dropped 5 bases and J dropped 8; count of bases not matched to a gene: 7. This CDR3 has 14 amino acids. Germline loops: CDR1 MNHEY, CDR2 SVGAGI. Nominal health characterized the donors when sampled, though unrecorded immune exposures were likely. PCR used 60 Vbeta primers and 13 Jbeta primers. Assay used: immunoSEQ multiplex PCR; TCRdb lists only in-frame clones, some missing. Among roughly 84,000 clones listed, around 82% were seen once. Source material: PBMCs. The chain is built from TRBV6-5 and TRBJ1-4; 8 positions agree with TRBD1. The receptor's source is a man between 45 and 60 years old in good health and CMV-seronegative. The chain's CDR3 is CASSRTGIGEKLFF. Written as DNA, the CDR3 is TGTGCCAGCAGTCGGACAGGGATCGGGGAAAAACTGTTTTTT.